This is a list of T cell receptor beta chains from one sample in a study of blood T cell repertoires in COVID-19. Measured with immunoSEQ multiplex PCR; TCRdb has only the in-frame clones, and not every one. The sample has 140,000 or so clones, 70% to 90% seen once. Sequencing used peripheral blood. The receptors here all came from a human donor in a cohort sampled during active COVID-19. Each CDR3 is given with its conserved first and last residue. D genes are given only for firm matches. Expanded clones are given a class, and other clones once, few, many or no size at all.

d_gene: TRBD1; j_gene: TRBJ2-2; v_gene: TRBV10-2; abundance: NA; CDR3aa: CAMGTGGPGELFF; CDR3nt: TGCGCCATGGGGACAGGGGGCCCCGGGGAGCTGTTTTTT
d_gene: TRBD1; j_gene: TRBJ1-3; v_gene: TRBV5-6; abundance: NA; CDR3aa: CASSSHGTGAGNTIYF; CDR3nt: TGTGCCAGCAGTTCCCATGGGACAGGGGCTGGAAACACCATATATTTT
d_gene: TRBD1; j_gene: TRBJ1-4; v_gene: TRBV6-5; abundance: NA; CDR3aa: CASSRDRDEKLFF; CDR3nt: TGTGCCAGCAGCCGGGACAGGGATGAAAAACTGTTTTTT
d_gene: TRBD2; j_gene: TRBJ2-1; v_gene: TRBV7-2; abundance: NA; CDR3aa: CASSLSGVSYNEQFF; CDR3nt: TGTGCCAGCAGCCTTAGCGGGGTCTCCTACAATGAGCAGTTCTTC
d_gene: TRBD2; j_gene: TRBJ2-7; v_gene: TRBV6-2/TRBV6-3; abundance: NA; CDR3aa: CASSYELAGGHEQYF; CDR3nt: TGTGCCAGCAGTTACGAGCTAGCGGGAGGTCACGAGCAGTACTTC
d_gene: NA; j_gene: TRBJ2-3; v_gene: TRBV7-6; abundance: NA; CDR3aa: CASSSAQGFTDTQYF; CDR3nt: TGTGCCAGCAGTTCCGCCCAGGGCTTTACAGATACGCAGTATTTT
d_gene: TRBD1; j_gene: TRBJ1-2; v_gene: TRBV10-1; abundance: NA; CDR3aa: CASSDRTGPNYGYTF; CDR3nt: TGCGCCAGCAGTGACAGGACAGGACCTAACTATGGCTACACCTTC
d_gene: NA; j_gene: TRBJ2-1; v_gene: TRBV11-1; abundance: NA; CDR3aa: CASSLPNNEQFF; CDR3nt: TGTGCCAGCAGCTTACCTAACAATGAGCAGTTCTTC
d_gene: TRBD2; j_gene: TRBJ2-4; v_gene: TRBV5-6; abundance: NA; CDR3aa: CASSRREVLAKNIQYF; CDR3nt: TGTGCCAGCAGCCGGCGGGAGGTACTAGCCAAAAACATTCAGTACTTC
d_gene: TRBD1; j_gene: TRBJ2-7; v_gene: TRBV28; abundance: NA; CDR3aa: CASSPSTGSRTYEQYF; CDR3nt: TGTGCCAGCAGTCCATCGACAGGGTCCCGCACCTACGAGCAGTACTTC
d_gene: TRBD1; j_gene: TRBJ1-1; v_gene: TRBV30; abundance: NA; CDR3aa: CAWSVQGDTEAFF; CDR3nt: TGTGCCTGGAGTGTACAGGGGGATACTGAAGCTTTCTTT
d_gene: NA; j_gene: TRBJ1-5; v_gene: TRBV2; abundance: few; CDR3aa: CASRSTTRGNQPQHF; CDR3nt: TGTGCCAGCAGATCAACTACGAGGGGCAATCAGCCCCAGCATTTT
d_gene: NA; j_gene: TRBJ2-1; v_gene: TRBV5-8; abundance: NA; CDR3aa: CASSRVRSSYNEQFF; CDR3nt: TGTGCCAGCAGCCGGGTACGGAGCTCCTACAATGAGCAGTTCTTC
d_gene: NA; j_gene: TRBJ2-3; v_gene: TRBV1; abundance: NA; CDR3aa: CTSSQRSSGPDTQYF; CDR3nt: TGCACCAGCAGCCAACGGAGCTCCGGCCCCGATACGCAGTATTTT
d_gene: NA; j_gene: TRBJ2-7; v_gene: TRBV2; abundance: NA; CDR3aa: CASSEVREQYF; CDR3nt: TGTGCCAGCAGTGAAGTCAGAGAGCAGTACTTC
d_gene: NA; j_gene: TRBJ2-3; v_gene: TRBV5-6; abundance: NA; CDR3aa: CASSLESGLTSTDTQYF; CDR3nt: TGTGCCAGCAGCTTGGAATCAGGGTTAACTAGCACAGATACGCAGTATTTT
d_gene: NA; j_gene: TRBJ2-2; v_gene: TRBV29-1; abundance: NA; CDR3aa: CSARDTIDLNVNTGELFF; CDR3nt: TGCAGCGCGCGGGACACCATCGACCTCAACGTCAACACCGGGGAGCTGTTTTTT
d_gene: TRBD2; j_gene: TRBJ2-5; v_gene: TRBV14; abundance: once; CDR3aa: CASSQRLAGETQYF; CDR3nt: TGTGCCAGCAGCCAAAGACTAGCGGGAGAGACCCAGTACTTC
d_gene: NA; j_gene: TRBJ2-3; v_gene: TRBV7-9; abundance: NA; CDR3aa: CASSLSGPTDTQYF; CDR3nt: TGTGCCAGCAGCTTAAGTGGCCCCACAGATACGCAGTATTTT
d_gene: TRBD1; j_gene: TRBJ1-1; v_gene: TRBV6-5; abundance: NA; CDR3aa: CASRVTGGADTEAFF; CDR3nt: TGTGCCAGCAGAGTTACAGGGGGCGCGGACACTGAAGCTTTCTTT
d_gene: TRBD1; j_gene: TRBJ1-1; v_gene: TRBV11-1; abundance: once; CDR3aa: CASSSDRVGTEAFF; CDR3nt: TGTGCCAGCAGCTCAGACAGGGTCGGCACTGAAGCTTTCTTT
d_gene: TRBD1; j_gene: TRBJ1-2; v_gene: TRBV27; abundance: few; CDR3aa: CASSSTGRGSYGYTF; CDR3nt: TGTGCCAGCAGTTCGACAGGGCGTGGGAGCTATGGCTACACCTTC
d_gene: TRBD2; j_gene: TRBJ2-1; v_gene: TRBV5-1; abundance: NA; CDR3aa: CASSPLRGGSYNEQFF; CDR3nt: TGCGCCAGCAGCCCCCTGCGGGGGGGCTCCTACAATGAGCAGTTCTTC